The 21 T cell receptor beta chains in this list originate from one sample, sequenced in a study of blood T cell repertoires in COVID-19. The repertoire was sequenced with immunoSEQ multiplex PCR; TCRdb's copy has only in-frame clones and lacks some. The table has about 250,000 clones, approximately 85% seen once; the top ten hold around 9.8%. Input material: PBMCs or T cells enriched from blood (not recorded which). All receptors derive from a woman between 45 and 60 years old with acute COVID-19.

The V call is TRBV5-1, the J call TRBJ1-1; D gene uncertain. The germline V gene has CDR1 SGHRS and CDR2 YFSETQ. The CDR3 consists of 14 residues. V lost 1 base, J lost 1 base, and 8 bases lay in between. In nucleotides, the CDR3 is TGCGCCAGCAGCTTGCGGTCTTGGAACACTGAAGCTTTCTTT. It is translated as CASSLRSWNTEAFF.

V gene TRBV11-3 combines with J gene TRBJ1-1; 7 bases fit TRBD1. The CDR3 is made up of 15 amino acids. Germline CDR1 and CDR2: SGHNT and YENEEA. Trimming at V came to 5 bases and at J to 1 base, leaving 7 bases not matched to a gene. CDR3 DNA: TGTGCCAGCAGCGGGAACAGGGGAGCGAACACTGAAGCTTTCTTT. Translated, it gives CASSGNRGANTEAFF.

For the CDR3, the DNA is TGTGCCACCAGCAGAGGACAGGACTTACGGTCTGCCCAGCATTTT. Residues: CATSRGQDLRSAQHF. V is TRBV15 and J is TRBJ1-5, with D possibly TRBD1 on 6 matching bases. The CDR3 sequence is 15 residues long. Germline V gene lookup returns CDR1 LNHNV and CDR2 YYDKDF (reference sequence). V was trimmed by 1 base and J by 11 bases, leaving 18 bases between them. The full variable domain, its missing parts supplied by reference TRBV15 and TRBJ1-5, is DAMVIQNPRYQVTQFGKPVTLSCSQTLNHNVMYWYQQKSSQAPKLLFHYYDKDFNNEADTPDNFQSRRPNTSFCFLDIRSPGLGDTAMYLCATSRGQDLRSAQHFGDGTRLSIL.

The gene calls are TRBV5-4 and TRBJ2-1, with TRBD1 identical over 9 bases. Trimming removed 0 bases from V and 2 bases from J; junction bases left unmatched: 6. The germline V gene encodes CDR1 SGHNT and CDR2 YYREEE (reference sequence). This CDR3 spans 17 amino acids. The CDR3 here is CASSLAPGQGTYNEQFF. CDR3 nucleotides: TGTGCCAGCAGCTTGGCCCCGGGACAGGGAACCTACAATGAGCAGTTCTTC.

This sequence joins TRBV15 and TRBJ2-1; the match to TRBD1 covers 10 bases. V trimming: 4 bases; J trimming: 7 bases; junction bases outside the gene matches: 7. The CDR3 covers 15 residues. The germline CDR1 and CDR2 sequences are LNHNV and YYDKDF (reference sequence). DNA of the CDR3: TGTGCCACCAGCACCTGGACAGGGGGGAGAAATGAGCAGTTCTTC. It codes for CATSTWTGGRNEQFF.

The chain links TRBV5-6 to TRBJ2-5; a weak D match, TRBD1 (5 bases). Per the germline V gene, CDR1 is SGHDT and CDR2 is YYEEEE. Trimming took 4 bases from V and 2 from J, leaving 12 bases between them. This CDR3 is built from 14 residues. DNA of the CDR3: TGTGCCAGCAGCCTTGGGGCGTATCAAGAGACCCAGTACTTC. This sequence encodes CASSLGAYQETQYF.

The chain employs TRBV30 and TRBJ1-6; maybe TRBD1 (5 bases). V was clipped by 3 bases and J by 7 bases, with 13 bases between them. Germline CDR1 is GTSNPN and CDR2 is SVGIG (reference sequence). CDR3 size: 14 residues. DNA of the CDR3: TGTGCCTGGAGGGGGGAGGGGTTGAATTCACCCCTCCACTTT. Translation gives CAWRGEGLNSPLHF.

Only a few counts were recorded for this clone. This chain joins TRBV6-5 and TRBJ1-5, with 8 bases lining up with TRBD1. The germline V gene encodes CDR1 MNHEY and CDR2 SVGAGI. V lost 6 bases, J lost 4 bases, and 5 bases stayed unmatched. This CDR3 comprises 14 residues. Written as DNA, the CDR3 is TGTGCCAGCAGAGAGACAGGGGAGAATCAGCCCCAGCATTTT. Translating gives CASRETGENQPQHF.

V gene TRBV27 combines with J gene TRBJ2-3, with D perhaps TRBD2 (5 bases). Germline V CDR1 and CDR2: MNHEY, SMNVEV (reference sequence). Trimming took off 7 bases at V and 6 bases at J, with 17 bases between the two ends. The CDR3 runs to 14 residues. CDR3 coding DNA: TGTGCCAGCAAATCAATCCGGGGTGAGGATACGCAGTATTTT. Protein sequence: CASKSIRGEDTQYF.

This clone came up many times. The chain recombines TRBV29-1 with TRBJ1-2, with a weak D call TRBD1 (6 bases). Germline assignment: CDR1 SQVTM and CDR2 ANQGSEA. V lost 5 bases and J 8 bases, leaving 18 bases between the germline ends. The CDR3 runs to 13 residues. CDR3 sequence: CSVPTSDSPGYTF. CDR3 nucleotide sequence: TGCAGCGTTCCGACTTCGGACAGCCCCGGCTACACCTTC.

This chain joins TRBV14 and TRBJ1-2; the D is unclear. Between the trimmed V and J ends, which lost 1 base and 6 bases, there was a span of 12 bases. The CDR3 has 14 residues. CDR1 and CDR2 from the germline V gene are SGHDN and FVKESK. The CDR3, as DNA: TGTGCCAGCAGCCAAGGTACCTGGAGTGATGGCTACACCTTC. Its protein is CASSQGTWSDGYTF.

This chain links TRBV5-8 with TRBJ2-1; the match to TRBD1 covers 7 bases. The CDR3 totals 14 residues. The germline V gene has CDR1 SGHTS and CDR2 YDEGEE. The V gene end was trimmed by 4 bases and the J gene end by 5 bases; junction bases not matched to a gene: 6. The CDR3 here is CASSLSGQHNEQFF. In DNA, the CDR3 is TGTGCCAGCAGCCTGTCGGGACAGCACAATGAGCAGTTCTTC.

J is TRBJ2-7 and V is TRBV5-4; D possibly corresponds to TRBD1 (6 bases). The CDR3 runs 15 residues. Germline-derived CDR1 and CDR2 are SGHNT and YYREEE (reference sequence). V lost 4 bases and J 0 bases, leaving 14 bases between the germline ends. The CDR3 sequence is CASSVQGQGSYEQYF. As DNA, the CDR3 is TGTGCCAGCAGCGTACAGGGACAAGGCTCCTACGAGCAGTACTTC.

The V call is TRBV5-1, the J call TRBJ2-1; D ambiguous. Trimming pared 3 bases from V and 2 bases from J, leaving 21 bases between. The CDR3 loop spans 18 amino acids. Germline V gene data show CDR1 as SGHRS and CDR2 as YFSETQ. CDR3 sequence (DNA): TGCGCCAGCAGCTCCCTTTGGGCAGCCACTCTCCCCTACAATGAGCAGTTCTTC. Protein product: CASSSLWAATLPYNEQFF.

The chain links TRBV5-1 to TRBJ2-7, with D possibly TRBD2 on 6 matching bases. V lost 4 bases to trimming and J lost 7 bases, with 15 bases between them. CDR3 length equals 13 residues. CDR1 is SGHRS and CDR2 is YFSETQ in the germline V gene. This CDR3 is CASSPVAGREQYF. The CDR3 region has the DNA TGCGCCAGCAGCCCGGTCGCGGGGCGAGAGCAGTACTTC.

The chain links TRBV30 to TRBJ1-4; TRBD1 aligns across 9 bases. CDR3 length equals 15 residues. V dropped 3 bases and J dropped 6; count of bases not matched to a gene: 8. Germline CDR1 reads GTSNPN; CDR2 reads SVGIG (reference sequence). The CDR3 DNA reads TGTGCCTGGAGCGCCCGACAGGGGGGATATGAAAAACTGTTTTTT. Its translation is CAWSARQGGYEKLFF. Looking up the rest from reference TRBV30 and TRBJ1-4 gives the full variable domain: SQTIHQWPATLVQPVGSPLSLECTVEGTSNPNLYWYRQAAGRGLQLLFYSVGIGQISSEVPQNLSASRPQDRQFILSSKKLLLSDSGFYLCAWSARQGGYEKLFFGSGTQLSVL.

The rearrangement links TRBV6-5 to TRBJ1-2, with a tentative D call TRBD1 (6 bases). Per the germline V gene, CDR1 is MNHEY and CDR2 is SVGAGI. V was cut by 5 bases and J by 1 base, with 14 bases left in between. CDR3 length: 15 amino acids. CDR3 nucleotides: TGTGCCAGCAGTCCGTTTGGACAGAGTAACTATGGCTACACCTTC. Residues: CASSPFGQSNYGYTF.

The gene calls are TRBV30 and TRBJ1-5; the D gene is possibly TRBD1 (5 bases). Trimming cost V 0 bases and J 1 base, with 10 bases left between them. The V gene's germline CDR1 is GTSNPN and CDR2 SVGIG (reference sequence). There are 15 residues in the CDR3. The CDR3 here is CAWSVNTGSNQPQHF. In nucleotides, the CDR3 is TGTGCCTGGAGTGTAAATACAGGCAGCAATCAGCCCCAGCATTTT.

The chain employs TRBV7-8 and TRBJ1-6; D is undetermined. This CDR3 is built from 14 residues. Trimming stripped 4 bases from V and 7 bases from J, with 11 bases between. Germline-derived CDR1 and CDR2 are SGHVS and FQNEAQ. CDR3 residues: CASSSGNKNSPLHF. The DNA for the CDR3 is TGTGCCAGCAGCTCCGGGAACAAAAATTCACCCCTCCACTTT.

CDR3 nucleotide sequence: TGTGCCAGCAGCTTGGGTTTCCAGGGCGGGGAGCTGTTTTTT. Encoded protein: CASSLGFQGGELFF. The V and J genes are TRBV5-8 and TRBJ2-2; D may be TRBD1 (5 bases). The V and J ends lost 0 bases and 7 bases respectively, with 10 bases between them. CDR1 SGHTS and CDR2 YDEGEE come from the germline V gene. CDR3 size: 14 residues. Full variable domain (missing parts from reference TRBV5-8 and TRBJ2-2): EAGVTQSPTHLIKTRGQQATLRCSPISGHTSVYWYQQALGLGLQFLLWYDEGEERNRGNFPPRFSGRQFPNYSSELNVNALELEDSALYLCASSLGFQGGELFFGEGSRLTVL.

With regard to this clone: A read error may produce the germline difference seen at one junction end. The J gene is TRBJ2-5, the V gene TRBV11-2; unclear D gene. The CDR3 contains 12 residues. Germline assignment: CDR1 SGHAT and CDR2 FQNNGV. CDR3 loop: CASSLDQETQYF. The DNA for the CDR3 is TGTGCCAGCAGCTTAGACCAGGAGACCCAGTACTTC.